Sequencing of this T cell receptor (beta chain) was carried out in a study of post-analysis software for immune sequencing data. Study-wide points: With TRBV5-6, TRBV5-1 and TRBV20-1 included, about five TRBV segments were more frequent in patients than in controls.

About this clonotype: Its specificity is not known.

Prepared TCR beta cDNA libraries contained unique molecular identifiers. TCRdb passed the PCR reads through MiXCR, listing each CDR3 protein once. The table includes about half a million distinct CDR3 sequences, approximately 45% detected once. This CDR3 spans 14 amino acids. Trimming pared 3 bases from V and 0 bases from J, leaving 9 bases between. Germline V gene lookup returns CDR1 DFQATT and CDR2 SNEGSKA (reference sequence). The source material was blood. V usage is TRBV20-1 and J usage is TRBJ2-4, with D unclear. The origin of this receptor is a girl aged 10-17 years with multiple sclerosis. CDR3 nucleotides: TGCAGTGCTAGTGGGGTAGCAGCCAAAAACATTCAGTACTTC. It specifies CSASGVAAKNIQYF.